This is a list of T cell receptor beta chains from one sample in a study of blood T cell repertoires in COVID-19. Profiling relied on immunoSEQ multiplex PCR, and the TCRdb table lists in-frame clones only, not all of them. The sample shows about 220,000 clones, 80% of them seen only once. Sample: peripheral blood. These receptor sequences come from a human donor in a cohort sampled during active COVID-19. Both conserved end residues are part of each CDR3. A D gene is named only where the DNA matches it firmly. Expanded clones get a size class; other rows say once, few or many, or leave the size out.

>many|TRBD1|TRBJ1-2|TRBV6-5
TGTGCCAGCAGGAGGGGGCGCGATGGCTACACCTTC
CASRRGRDGYTF
>NA|TRBD1|TRBJ2-7|TRBV6-5
TGTGCCAGCAGAAGACAGGGGTCCTACTCCTACGAGCAGTACTTC
CASRRQGSYSYEQYF
>NA|NA|TRBJ2-7|TRBV4-3
TGCGCCAGCAGCCCGGACAAGGGTCTCTACGAGCAGTACTTC
CASSPDKGLYEQYF
>NA|NA|TRBJ2-3|TRBV10-3
TGTGCCACCACGGGCACAGATACGCAGTATTTT
CATTGTDTQYF
>NA|TRBD1|TRBJ1-5|TRBV7-6
TGTGCCAGCAGCTTAGCGCCCACAACAGGGGGCGCGGGTCAGCCCCAGCATTTT
CASSLAPTTGGAGQPQHF
>NA|TRBD1|TRBJ2-4|TRBV28
TGTGCCAGCAGTATGATCCGGGACAGGGAAAACATTCAGTACTTC
CASSMIRDRENIQYF
>NA|NA|TRBJ1-4|TRBV10-3
TGTGCCATCACGGGGGGCGTGGATGAAAAACTGTTTTTT
CAITGGVDEKLFF
>NA|TRBD2|TRBJ2-5|TRBV30
TGTGCCTGGAGTGTAAATCCCCCAGGGGAGCGGGAGGGTGAGACCCAGTACTTC
CAWSVNPPGEREGETQYF
>NA|NA|TRBJ2-7|TRBV6-6
TGTGCCAGCAGCCCGGGACTTTCACGGCTCTACGAGCAGTACTTC
CASSPGLSRLYEQYF
>NA|NA|TRBJ2-5|TRBV27
TGTGCCAGCAGATTCTTCGCGGGGGCGGGGGAGACCCAGTACTTC
CASRFFAGAGETQYF
>NA|TRBD1|TRBJ1-2|TRBV19
TGTGCCAGTAGCTCCGACAGGGTTCCTGGCTACACCTTC
CASSSDRVPGYTF
>NA|NA|TRBJ1-4|TRBV5-5
TGTGCCAGCACCTCCCGGGGTGATCCACATTTAATTGCAACTAATGAAAAACTGTTTTTT
CASTSRGDPHLIATNEKLFF
>NA|NA|TRBJ2-5|TRBV4-1
TGCGCCAGCAGCCACGAGAGGGGGCAAGAGACCCAGTACTTC
CASSHERGQETQYF
>NA|NA|TRBJ1-1|TRBV6-2/TRBV6-3
TGTGCCAGCAGTTACAGGGGGGGGACTGAAGCTTTCTTT
CASSYRGGTEAFF
>few|NA|TRBJ1-5|TRBV28
TGTGCCAGCAGGCCTCAAACGGGAGGCAATCAGCCCCAGCATTTT
CASRPQTGGNQPQHF
>NA|NA|TRBJ1-6|TRBV6-5
TGTGCCAGCAGAAAGCGGCACGGGGATGTGGCACCCCTCCACTTT
CASRKRHGDVAPLHF
>once|NA|TRBJ2-5|TRBV10-3
TGTGCCATCAGTGAGTCTCGGCAGGGGGAGACCCAGTACTTC
CAISESRQGETQYF
>NA|TRBD2|TRBJ2-3|TRBV7-3
TGTGCCAGCAGCCCGGGACTAATCAAAACAGATACGCAGTATTTT
CASSPGLIKTDTQYF
>NA|TRBD1|TRBJ2-5|TRBV15
TGTGCCACCAGCAGCCTGGGGGTACAGGGGCCCGGCCAAGAGACCCAGTACTTC
CATSSLGVQGPGQETQYF
>NA|NA|TRBJ1-4|TRBV11-2
TGTGCCAGCAGCCGGGGTCTGGAGGAAAAACTGTTTTTT
CASSRGLEEKLFF
>NA|NA|TRBJ1-1|TRBV25-1
TGTGCCAGCAGACAGGGGAACACTGAAGCTTTCTTT
CASRQGNTEAFF
>NA|NA|TRBJ1-4|TRBV28
TGTGCCAGCAGCTCAACAGGGAGCACTAATGAAAAACTGTTTTTT
CASSSTGSTNEKLFF
>NA|TRBD1|TRBJ1-2|TRBV3-1/TRBV3-2
TGTGCCAGCAGGCTTAGGGACAGGGAAGGCTACACCTTC
CASRLRDREGYTF
>NA|NA|TRBJ2-3|TRBV6-6
TGTGCCAGCAGTTCCGACTCAGTAACCACAGATACGCAGTATTTT
CASSSDSVTTDTQYF
>NA|TRBD1|TRBJ1-4|TRBV6-5
TGTGCCAGTGGACAGGTCCTTGCAACTAATGAAAAACTGTTTTTT
CASGQVLATNEKLFF
>once|NA|TRBJ2-1|TRBV4-1
TGCGCCAGCAGTCCCGAAGGGACTGGCTCCTACAATGAGCAGTTCTTC
CASSPEGTGSYNEQFF
>NA|TRBD1|TRBJ1-4|TRBV19
TGTGCCAGTAGCAGACCGGGACAGGGAAATGAAAAACTGTTTTTT
CASSRPGQGNEKLFF
>NA|NA|TRBJ2-7|TRBV21-1
TGTGCCAGCCGGGACAGGTCTAACGAGCAGTACTTC
CASRDRSNEQYF
>NA|TRBD1|TRBJ2-7|TRBV5-1
TGCGCCAGCAGCCCCCGGACAGGACAATACGAGCAGTACTTC
CASSPRTGQYEQYF
>NA|TRBD1|TRBJ1-6|TRBV28
TGTGCCAGCAGAGGGGACAGCCTAAGCTCCTATAATTCACCCCTCCACTTT
CASRGDSLSSYNSPLHF
>NA|NA|TRBJ2-6|TRBV5-1
TGCGCCAGCAGCGCTGGACAGTCGACCAACGTCCTGACTTTC
CASSAGQSTNVLTF
>NA|NA|TRBJ1-2|TRBV12-3/TRBV12-4
TGTGCCAGCAGTCCAACCCTCCAGTATGGCTACACCTTC
CASSPTLQYGYTF
>few|NA|TRBJ2-6|TRBV5-1
TGCGCCAGCAGCGCCAGGGCGGAAGGTAGCTCTGGGGCCAACGTCCTGACTTTC
CASSARAEGSSGANVLTF
>NA|TRBD2|TRBJ2-5|TRBV2
TGTGCCAGCAGTTCCGGGACTAGCGAAGAGACCCAGTACTTC
CASSSGTSEETQYF
>NA|NA|TRBJ1-2|TRBV28
TGTGCCAGCAACCGGACACCCAACTATGGCTACACCTTC
CASNRTPNYGYTF
>NA|TRBD2|TRBJ2-1|TRBV5-1
TGCGCCAGCAGCCCCGGACTAGCGGGGGGGTACAATGAGCAGTTCTTC
CASSPGLAGGYNEQFF
>NA|NA|TRBJ2-7|TRBV11-2
TGTGCCAGCAGCTTAGAAGCGGCGGTCTACGAGCAGTACTTC
CASSLEAAVYEQYF
>many|TRBD1|TRBJ2-1|TRBV4-1
TGCGCCAGCAGCCTTGGGACAGGCCCTAACAATGAGCAGTTCTTC
CASSLGTGPNNEQFF
>NA|TRBD1|TRBJ2-7|TRBV10-3
TGTGCCATCAAGGGGACAGGGGGGAGCGAGCAGTACTTC
CAIKGTGGSEQYF
>NA|TRBD2|TRBJ2-3|TRBV11-2
TGTGCCAGCAGCCCCCAGATAGCGGGGGATACGCAGTATTTT
CASSPQIAGDTQYF
>NA|NA|TRBJ1-2|TRBV6-9
TGTGCCAGCAGGCACAGTCGTATAGGCTACACCTTC
CASRHSRIGYTF
>NA|TRBD1|TRBJ2-2|TRBV5-1
TGCGCCAGCAGCCTCGGGACAGGGAGGACCGGGGAGCTGTTTTTT
CASSLGTGRTGELFF
>NA|NA|TRBJ1-5|TRBV27
TGTGCCAGCAGTCCTTCCCGCGGAGAGTTTTACGATCAGCCCCAGCATTTT
CASSPSRGEFYDQPQHF
>NA|TRBD2|TRBJ2-3|TRBV27
TGTGCCAGCAGTTCCACTAGACTAGCTCGCACAGATACGCAGTATTTT
CASSSTRLARTDTQYF
>NA|TRBD1|TRBJ1-2|TRBV6-6
TGTGCCAGCAGTTTTTACCGGGACAGAAGTGGCTACACCTTC
CASSFYRDRSGYTF
>few|NA|TRBJ2-5|TRBV5-4
TGTGCCAGCAGCTTGGGCGGGGTCGCCCAAGAGACCCAGTACTTC
CASSLGGVAQETQYF
>NA|NA|TRBJ2-7|TRBV4-1
TGCGCCAGCAGCCAAGATCATGGGGGGGGCGAACAAGGATCCTACGAGCAGTACTTC
CASSQDHGGGEQGSYEQYF
>NA|TRBD2|TRBJ2-3|TRBV7-9
TGTGCCAGCAGCTTACTAGCGGGAGGCACAGATACGCAGTATTTT
CASSLLAGGTDTQYF
>NA|NA|TRBJ2-3|TRBV19
TGTGCCAGTACTATAGACGAGGGATTCGGGGATACGCAGTATTTT
CASTIDEGFGDTQYF
>NA|TRBD2|TRBJ2-7|TRBV7-2
TGTGCCAGCAGTACAGGAGGGAGGGGCGAGCAGTACTTC
CASSTGGRGEQYF
>NA|NA|TRBJ2-3|TRBV5-4
TGTGCCAGCAGCTTGCATGGAGCAGATACGCAGTATTTT
CASSLHGADTQYF
>NA|TRBD2|TRBJ2-7|TRBV18
TGTGCCAGCTCCCTAGGTACCGCGGAGCGGGGTGAGCAGTACTTC
CASSLGTAERGEQYF
>many|TRBD1|TRBJ1-2|TRBV7-9
TGTGCCAGCAGCTTAGGGACAGGAAACTATGGCTACACCTTC
CASSLGTGNYGYTF
>few|TRBD1|TRBJ1-1|TRBV5-5
TGTGCCAGCAGCTTGACAGGGGACACTGAAGCTTTCTTT
CASSLTGDTEAFF
>NA|TRBD2|TRBJ2-3|TRBV19
TGTGCCAGCGGGAGGGGAGGTGGAGATACGCAGTATTTT
CASGRGGGDTQYF
>NA|TRBD2|TRBJ2-7|TRBV5-1
TGCGCCAGCTTCTCAAAGACTAGCGCATCCTACGAGCAGTACTTC
CASFSKTSASYEQYF
>few|NA|TRBJ2-2|TRBV27
TGTGCCAGCAAATACAGTCACACCGGGGAGCTGTTTTTT
CASKYSHTGELFF
>NA|TRBD1|TRBJ1-6|TRBV5-1
TGCGCCAGCAGCTGGAGGGTAGAGGGACAGCCTAATTCACCCCTCCACTTT
CASSWRVEGQPNSPLHF
>NA|NA|TRBJ1-1|TRBV4-3
TGCGCCAGCAGCCCGAGTAATATAGCGAACACTGAAGCTTTCTTT
CASSPSNIANTEAFF